The text below deals with one TCR beta chain. Treatment described: randomized to nivolumab then ipilimumab (arm A) or the reverse (arm B). No patient had prior DNA-damaging chemotherapy. This specimen belongs to a study of sequential checkpoint blockade in melanoma. Study at large: Maintenance nivolumab came after either treatment sequence.

Profiled with immunoSEQ multiplex PCR; TCRdb holds only in-frame clones, not every one. The profile shows approximately 37,000 clones, roughly four fifths of them singletons. The clonotype was recovered from a human donor with melanoma. The source was CD8+ T cells sorted from blood (inferred from file names), collected from a patient given nivolumab and ipilimumab in sequence.

Written as DNA, the CDR3 is TGTGCCAGCAGCCCGGGGGGGGCTTTCAACAATGAGCAGTTCTTC. Amino acid sequence: CASSPGGAFNNEQFF. The chain couples TRBV5-6 to TRBJ2-1; 8 nucleotides line up with TRBD2. This CDR3 comprises 15 residues. Germline CDR1 reads SGHDT; CDR2 reads YYEEEE. The V and J ends lost 4 bases and 5 bases, in that order; junction bases with no gene match: 8.